This passage covers 22 T cell receptor beta chains from one sample sequenced in a study of glioma-infiltrating T cells. The iRepertoire nested amplicon-rescue multiplex PCR amplified TCR alpha and beta CDR3s from RNA. TCRdb ran MiXCR on the multiplex PCR reads and lists one entry per CDR3 protein. In the table there are roughly 100,000 distinct CDR3 sequences, around 31% of which are singletons. Material for sequencing was glioma tissue, nonneoplastic brain tissue, or PBMCs (not recorded which). These receptors originate from a human donor with low-grade glioma or glioblastoma, undergoing nonglioma brain surgery, or in good health (not recorded which).

A note on this clonotype: A much larger clonotype is one base distant, so this may be a read error. This rearrangement joins TRBV20-1 to TRBJ2-7; 8 nucleotides agree with TRBD1. Germline CDR1 and CDR2: DFQATT and SNEGSKA (reference sequence). J was trimmed by 7 bases and V by 4 bases; bases with no gene match: 15. This CDR3 has 15 amino acids. The CDR3 sequence: CSANRGENRTLEQYF. CDR3 in DNA: TGCAGTGCTAACAGGGGGGAAAATAGGACCCTTGAGCAGTACTTC.

As regards this clonotype: Its ends do not fully match the called genes, so a read error is possible. The CDR3 sequence: CASRSFAGGNQLQHF. The CDR3 nucleotides are TGTGCCAGCAGGTCTTTCGCGGGGGGGAATCAGCTCCAGCATTTT. The chain joins TRBV12-3 or TRBV12-4 to TRBJ1-5, with a weak D call TRBD1 (5 bases). This CDR3 is built from 15 residues.

This clonotype was seen repeatedly, ten times or more. The V and J genes are TRBV27 and TRBJ2-2; D gene ambiguous. This CDR3 is built from 14 residues. From germline, CDR1 is MNHEY and CDR2 SMNVEV (reference sequence). The V end lost 10 bases, the J end lost 7 bases, and 19 bases lay between the germline ends. The CDR3 spells CATTPLQRLGELFF. For the CDR3, the DNA is TGTGCCACAACCCCACTCCAGAGACTCGGGGAGCTGTTTTTT.

The chain is built from TRBV10-2 and TRBJ2-3; D possibly corresponds to TRBD2 (5 bases). This CDR3 is built from 16 residues. The ends were cut back, 2 bases at V and 0 bases at J, with 12 bases in the middle. Germline CDR1 is WSHSY and CDR2 is SAAADI. DNA for the CDR3: TGCGCCAGCAGTGAGCTTACTAGTTCTAGCACAGATACGCAGTATTTT. Translation: CASSELTSSSTDTQYF.

J is TRBJ1-2 and V is TRBV5-1, with unresolved D. V was shortened by 4 bases and J by 1 base, with 11 bases between the two germline ends. CDR1 SGHRS and CDR2 YFSETQ come from the germline V gene. CDR3 length equals 14 residues. The chain's CDR3 is CASSTDADNYGYTF. In DNA, the CDR3 is TGCGCCAGCAGCACGGACGCCGATAACTATGGCTACACCTTC.

This clonotype was picked up a small number of times. The rearrangement links TRBV19 to TRBJ2-3; TRBD2 matches 7 bases. This CDR3 spans 16 amino acids. Germline CDR1 and CDR2: LNHDA and SQIVND (reference sequence). After removal of 4 bases from V and 1 base from J, the junction contained 8 bases not matched to a gene. The CDR3 coding sequence is TGTGCCAGTAGTAGACGTCGGGGGGAGCGCACAGATACGCAGTATTTT. It yields the protein CASSRRRGERTDTQYF.

This clonotype was detected only a few times. This rearrangement joins TRBV4-1 to TRBJ1-3; D gene ambiguous. With 0 bases removed from V and 3 bases from J, the gap between germline ends came to 12 bases. CDR3 size: 16 residues. The germline V gene encodes CDR1 MGHRA and CDR2 YSYEKL. CDR3 sequence (DNA): TGCGCCAGCAGCCAAGAATGGGCAGGTCGTGGAAACACCATATATTTT. It yields the protein CASSQEWAGRGNTIYF.

This clonotype has ten or more counts. This chain connects TRBV7-2 to TRBJ1-5; TRBD1 matches 10 bases. After removal of 5 bases from V and 6 bases from J, the junction contained 10 bases not matched to a gene. The CDR3 contains 16 residues. Germline loops: CDR1 SGHTA, CDR2 FQGNSA. The CDR3 here is CASSTGQGGNGQPQHF. CDR3 coding DNA: TGTGCCAGCAGCACCGGACAGGGGGGGAACGGTCAGCCCCAGCATTTT.

In regard to this clonotype: A junction end diverges from the germline sequence, so it may reflect a read error. The J gene is TRBJ2-3, the V gene TRBV7-2, with D maybe TRBD2 (6 bases). Germline loops: CDR1 SGHTA, CDR2 FQGNSA. CDR3 size: 13 residues. The CDR3 here is CAGSQDYGTQLYF. The CDR3 DNA reads TGTGCCGGCAGCCAAGATTATGGGACTCAATTGTATTTT.

DNA for the CDR3: TGCGCCAGCAGCCAAGGGCTCTTCAATGAGCAGTTCTTC. Amino acids: CASSQGLFNEQFF. V usage is TRBV4-1 and J usage is TRBJ2-1; no firm D call. The V end lost 1 base, the J end lost 6 bases, and 7 bases lay between the germline ends. The CDR3 is 13 amino acids. Germline assignment: CDR1 MGHRA and CDR2 YSYEKL.

At least ten counts were recorded for this clonotype. V is TRBV7-2 and J is TRBJ2-5; D not resolved. Trimming stripped 0 bases from V and 4 bases from J, with 9 bases between. Germline CDR1 reads SGHTA; CDR2 reads FQGNSA. The CDR3 contains 14 residues. CDR3 amino acids: CASSLALLGETQYF. CDR3 sequence (DNA): TGTGCCAGCAGCTTAGCGCTTCTGGGAGAGACCCAGTACTTC.

The sample holds many counts of this clonotype. This sequence joins TRBV4-3 and TRBJ2-7; D is undetermined. This CDR3 spans 15 amino acids. The ends were cut back, 2 bases at V and 2 bases at J, with 13 bases in the middle. Germline V gives CDR1 LGHNA, CDR2 YSLEER. The CDR3: CASSQPLRCPYEQYF. In DNA, the CDR3 is TGCGCCAGCAGCCAACCCCTGAGGTGTCCCTACGAGCAGTACTTC.

This clonotype occurred many times. The J gene is TRBJ2-1, the V gene TRBV7-9; unclear D gene. From germline, CDR1 is SEHNR and CDR2 FQNEAQ (reference sequence). V was shortened by 1 base and J by 8 bases, with 12 bases between the two germline ends. The CDR3 length is 14 residues. In DNA, the CDR3 is TGTGCCAGCAGCTTAGTCGACCCTCGTGATGAGCAGTTCTTC. Its translation is CASSLVDPRDEQFF.

The V gene is TRBV19, the J gene TRBJ1-5; no clear D gene. Trimming shortened V by 7 bases and J by 1 base, and 11 bases separated the two germline ends. The V gene's germline CDR1 is LNHDA and CDR2 SQIVND (reference sequence). The CDR3 has 14 residues. Written as DNA, the CDR3 is TGTGCCAGTAAGGGCTTGGACAGCAATCAGCCCCAGCATTTT. Translated, it gives CASKGLDSNQPQHF.

This clonotype was recorded at least ten times. J is TRBJ2-1 and V is TRBV27; 14 bases align to TRBD2. CDR1 MNHEY and CDR2 SMNVEV come from the germline V gene (reference sequence). Trimming cost V 5 bases and J 9 bases; bases outside gene matches: 3. The CDR3 loop spans 14 amino acids. The chain's CDR3 is CASSRLAGGREQFF. CDR3 sequence (DNA): TGTGCCAGCAGTAGACTAGCGGGGGGGCGTGAGCAGTTCTTC.

Comment on this clonotype: This may come from a read error, since a much larger clone is one base off. The chain couples TRBV28 to TRBJ1-2; 8 bases are shared with TRBD1. Trimming at V came to 2 bases and at J to 8 bases, leaving 7 bases not matched to a gene. Germline V gene data show CDR1 as MDHEN and CDR2 as SYDVKM. The CDR3 has 14 amino acids. CDR3 nucleotides: TGTGCCAGCAGTTTAGTGACAGGGGAAAAGGGCTACACCTTC. Translating gives CASSLVTGEKGYTF.

Of note for this clonotype: A much larger clone differs by one base, so this may be a read error. This CDR3 fails to terminate in the conserved phenylalanine or tryptophan, so it likely reflects a read error. The V call is TRBV2, the J call TRBJ2-5; TRBD2 agrees at 9 bases. The CDR3 loop spans 14 amino acids. The V gene end was trimmed by 10 bases and the J gene end by 1 base; junction bases not matched to a gene: 7. The germline V gene has CDR1 SNHLY and CDR2 FYNNEI. The CDR3: CANGGLAVQETQYL. In DNA form, the CDR3 reads TGTGCCAACGGGGGACTAGCAGTCCAAGAGACCCAGTACCTC.

The chain employs TRBV7-9 and TRBJ2-1, with 9 bases that match TRBD2. CDR1 SEHNR and CDR2 FQNEAQ come from the germline V gene (reference sequence). The CDR3 has 14 residues. Unmatched junction bases numbered 8, after V lost 7 bases and J lost 7 bases. This CDR3 reads CASIRESGGNEQFF. CDR3 bases: TGTGCCAGCATCCGCGAGAGCGGGGGGAATGAGCAGTTCTTC.

Notes on this clonotype: With a much larger clone just one base away, this may be a read error. This chain links TRBV6-2 or TRBV6-3 with TRBJ2-7; D gene uncertain. The germline V and J ends were trimmed by 11 bases and 0 bases, with 20 bases remaining between them. The CDR3 covers 15 residues. Germline CDR1 and CDR2: MNHEY and SVGEGT. DNA of the CDR3: TGTGCCGTGAGTAAACCGGAACAGAGCTCCTACGAGCAGTACTTC. Translated, it gives CAVSKPEQSSYEQYF.

This clonotype came up many times. J is TRBJ1-2 and V is TRBV27, with 8 bases fitting TRBD1. This CDR3 region has 14 residues. Germline values: CDR1 MNHEY, CDR2 SMNVEV (reference sequence). J lost 5 bases, V lost 0 bases, and 2 bases had no gene match. In DNA form, the CDR3 reads TGTGCCAGCAGTTTATCAGGGACAGGATATGGCTACACCTTC. As protein: CASSLSGTGYGYTF.

This clonotype was seen only a few times. The chain has TRBV7-2 and TRBJ2-3; the match to TRBD2 covers 9 bases. The V and J ends lost 0 bases and 2 bases, in that order; junction bases with no gene match: 6. Germline V lookup: CDR1 SGHTA, CDR2 FQGNSA. This CDR3 has 17 amino acids. The CDR3 bases are TGTGCCAGCAGCTTAGCGGGGGGCGGGGGGGCCACAGATACGCAGTATTTT. As protein: CASSLAGGGGATDTQYF.

In this sample, this clonotype turned up a few times. Here the CDR3 reads CASSLGQETYEQYF. CDR3 nucleotides: TGTGCCAGCAGTTTAGGACAGGAAACCTACGAGCAGTACTTC. The rearrangement links TRBV12-3 or TRBV12-4 to TRBJ2-7, with D perhaps TRBD1 (6 bases). There are 14 residues in the CDR3. The V gene lost 1 base and the J gene lost 2 bases, with 9 bases spanning the gap.